The entry below describes one T cell receptor (beta chain). Its antigen is unknown. The sample comes from a study of vaccination effects on CD4 cells after COVID-19. Background on the study: Post-vaccine sampling occurred a median 72 days after the second dose.

Before sequencing took place, the ViraFEST assay used viral peptide pools to expand antigen-specific CD4+ T cells. A roughly 11-day culture period preceded the isolation of CD4+ T cells. The person's infection with SARS-CoV-2, confirmed by PCR, took place between March and December 2020. Every participant took two doses of the BNT162b2 or mRNA-1273 vaccine. Every well got fewer than 2.5 million PBMC, which were grown with 10 IU/ml IL-2 and around 10 ug/ml peptides. The CDR3 has 16 amino acids. V dropped 0 bases and J dropped 7 bases, with 15 bases sitting between them. Germline values: CDR1 LGHNA, CDR2 YNFKEQ. Generated by immunoSEQ multiplex PCR, the TCRdb table keeps only in-frame clones and is missing some. The repertoire consists of 14,000 or so clones, with around 80% occurring once and the leading ten covering roughly 17%.

Sequencing was performed on CD4+ T cells from PBMCs cultured with SARS-CoV-2 spike peptides, taken after COVID-19 vaccination. The sequence was obtained from a human donor who had a prior SARS-CoV-2 infection. V gene TRBV4-2 combines with J gene TRBJ2-2; D uncertain. CDR3 sequence: CASSQENILIGGELFF. Here the CDR3 DNA reads TGTGCCAGCAGCCAAGAGAACATACTAATAGGCGGGGAGCTGTTTTTT.